This T cell receptor (beta chain) appears in the sequencing data of a study of shared clonotypes between healthy human individuals. Study findings and constraints: The rarefaction results pointed to incomplete sorted-subset sequencing despite large depth.

Germline V gene sequence: CDR1 SGHRS, CDR2 YFSETQ. Trimming took 0 bases from V and 6 from J, leaving 7 bases between them. This CDR3 comprises 14 residues. Deep-level settings were used for running the assay. Clones were sequenced by immunoSEQ multiplex PCR, and TCRdb holds only the in-frame ones, with some missing. Of about 2.4 million clones listed, over 85% are singletons. Worth noting for this clone: The target antigen is unknown.

This TCR was recovered from a young man in good health. Some clones in this sample may be carry-over from other donors' samples. The sequencing input was naive CD4+ T cells from PBMCs. Subset meaning: CD45RA+ positively selected. V usage is TRBV5-1 and J usage is TRBJ1-6; D not certain. CDR3 amino acids: CASSLDRGNSPLHF. The DNA for the CDR3 is TGCGCCAGCAGCTTGGACCGAGGTAATTCACCCCTCCACTTT.